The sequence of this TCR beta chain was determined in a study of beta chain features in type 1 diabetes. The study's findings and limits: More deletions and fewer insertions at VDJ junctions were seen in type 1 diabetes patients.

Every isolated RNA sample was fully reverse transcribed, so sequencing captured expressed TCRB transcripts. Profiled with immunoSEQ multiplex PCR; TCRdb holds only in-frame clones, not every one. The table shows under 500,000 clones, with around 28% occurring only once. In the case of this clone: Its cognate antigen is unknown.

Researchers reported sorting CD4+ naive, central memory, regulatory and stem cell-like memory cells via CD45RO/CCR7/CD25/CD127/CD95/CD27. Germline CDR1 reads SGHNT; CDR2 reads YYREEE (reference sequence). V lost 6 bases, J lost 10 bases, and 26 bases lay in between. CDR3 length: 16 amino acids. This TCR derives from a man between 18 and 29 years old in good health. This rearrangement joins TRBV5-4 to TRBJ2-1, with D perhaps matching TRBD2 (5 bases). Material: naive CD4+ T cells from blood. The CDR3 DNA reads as TGTGCCAGCAACACCGCAACAGCCGGGGTAACAATCGAGCAGTTCTTC. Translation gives CASNTATAGVTIEQFF.